Listed here are 9 T cell receptor beta chains from one sample, sequenced in a study of shared clonotypes between healthy human individuals. Naive CD8 isolation took CD45RO-negative cells positively selected for CCR7 and excluded terminally differentiated effector memory CD45RA+ cells. The data were produced by immunoSEQ multiplex PCR, yet TCRdb's version contains in-frame clones alone and is incomplete. The data contain about 800,000 clones, about 96% of them singletons. The material sequenced was naive CD8+ T cells sorted from blood. Every receptor here comes from a man aged 25 to 40 in good health.

This sequence joins TRBV11-2 and TRBJ2-7, with TRBD2 identical over 9 bases. V gave up 6 bases and J gave up 2 bases; unmatched junction bases: 8. Germline CDR1 SGHAT, CDR2 FQNNGV. This CDR3 spans 15 amino acids. The CDR3 nucleotides read TGTGCCAGCAGTTTTGGACTAGCGCCAACCTACGAGCAGTACTTC. Translating it yields CASSFGLAPTYEQYF.

The V gene is TRBV27, the J gene TRBJ2-7; TRBD2 matches 11 bases. V shed 6 bases and J 1 base; nucleotides not matched to a gene: 14. CDR3 length: 18 amino acids. Germline V gene lookup returns CDR1 MNHEY and CDR2 SMNVEV (reference sequence). The CDR3 nucleotides read TGTGCCAGCAGACCTACGGAGCGCGGGACTAGCGGTTCCTACGAGCAGTACTTC. Protein: CASRPTERGTSGSYEQYF.

The V call is TRBV4-3, the J call TRBJ2-1, with TRBD2 matching 8 bases. CDR3 length equals 18 residues. Germline V gene data show CDR1 as LGHNA and CDR2 as YSLEER. V dropped 3 bases and J dropped 9; count of bases not matched to a gene: 19. The CDR3, as DNA: TGCGCCAGCAGCCATCTCGAAGGTACGGGAGGGCCTTCCCGTGAGCAGTTCTTC. Translating gives CASSHLEGTGGPSREQFF.

For the CDR3, the DNA is TGTGCCAGCAGTTTCGTAGCGGGACCCTACGAGCAGTACTTC. Protein product: CASSFVAGPYEQYF. V is TRBV27 and J is TRBJ2-7; TRBD2 aligns across 8 bases. The J segment lost 2 bases and the V segment lost 3 bases, leaving 3 bases of the junction unmatched. Germline V gene data show CDR1 as MNHEY and CDR2 as SMNVEV (reference sequence). The CDR3 runs to 14 residues.

V gene TRBV5-8 combines with J gene TRBJ2-5; D unresolved. Germline lookup yields CDR1 SGHTS and CDR2 YDEGEE. The ends were cut back, 2 bases at V and 0 bases at J, with 8 bases in the middle. This CDR3 is built from 14 residues. This CDR3 is CASSFVGHQETQYF. In nucleotides, the CDR3 is TGTGCCAGCAGCTTTGTCGGACACCAAGAGACCCAGTACTTC.

This clone has a handful of counts. The rearrangement uses TRBV7-9 and TRBJ2-6, with D possibly TRBD2 on 6 matching bases. Germline loops: CDR1 SEHNR, CDR2 FQNEAQ (reference sequence). This CDR3 spans 17 amino acids. V was cut by 6 bases and J by 0 bases, with 15 bases left in between. CDR3 nucleotide sequence: TGTGCCAGCAGGACCGGGACTCCGTCCTCTGGGGCCAACGTCCTGACTTTC. Translated: CASRTGTPSSGANVLTF.

Written as DNA, the CDR3 is TGTGCCAGCAGTCCCCACACTAGGGGGAGCCCACAGGCCGGCTCTGGAAACACCATATATTTT. Translating gives CASSPHTRGSPQAGSGNTIYF. This sequence joins TRBV28 and TRBJ1-3; D might be TRBD1 (6 bases). CDR1 and CDR2 from the germline V gene are MDHEN and SYDVKM. Trimming left V 5 bases short and J 0 bases short, with 29 bases between. CDR3 size: 21 residues.

The chain combines TRBV9 with TRBJ2-7; D is perhaps TRBD1 or TRBD2 (5 bases each). This CDR3 spans 15 amino acids. Germline CDR1 and CDR2: SGDLS and YYNGEE. With 0 bases removed from V and 0 bases from J, the gap between germline ends came to 10 bases. CDR3 coding DNA: TGTGCCAGCAGCGTAGTTCCAGGGAGCTCCTACGAGCAGTACTTC. It codes for CASSVVPGSSYEQYF. Variable domain in full (rest from reference TRBV9 and TRBJ2-7): DSGVTQTPKHLITATGQRVTLRCSPRSGDLSVYWYQQSLDQGLQFLIQYYNGEERAKGNILERFSAQQFPDLHSELNLSSLELGDSALYFCASSVVPGSSYEQYFGPGTRLTVT.

The V and J genes are TRBV11-2 and TRBJ2-5, with D perhaps TRBD1 (6 bases). The CDR3 has 18 amino acids. V was cut by 3 bases and J by 0 bases, with 20 bases left in between. CDR1 is SGHAT and CDR2 is FQNNGV in the germline V gene. CDR3 DNA sequence: TGTGCCAGCAGCTTCCCCGACACAGGGATCAAATACCAAGAGACCCAGTACTTC. Protein product: CASSFPDTGIKYQETQYF.